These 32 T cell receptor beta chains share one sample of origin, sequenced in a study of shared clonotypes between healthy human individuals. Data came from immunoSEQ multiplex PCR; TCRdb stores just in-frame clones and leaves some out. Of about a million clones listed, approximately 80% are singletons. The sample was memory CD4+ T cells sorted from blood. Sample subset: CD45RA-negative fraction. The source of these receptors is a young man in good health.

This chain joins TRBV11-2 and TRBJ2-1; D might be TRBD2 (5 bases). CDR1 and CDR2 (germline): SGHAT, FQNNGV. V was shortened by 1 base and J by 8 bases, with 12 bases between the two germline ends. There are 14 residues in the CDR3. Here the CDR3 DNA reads TGTGCCAGCAGCTTAGTACGGGGTCTGGATGAGCAGTTCTTC. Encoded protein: CASSLVRGLDEQFF.

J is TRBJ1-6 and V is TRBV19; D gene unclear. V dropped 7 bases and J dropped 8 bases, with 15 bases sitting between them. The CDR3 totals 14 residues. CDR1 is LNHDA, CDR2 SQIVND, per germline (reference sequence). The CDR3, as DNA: TGTGCCAGTACCAAGGACCCGCGGGATTCACCCCTCCACTTT. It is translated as CASTKDPRDSPLHF.

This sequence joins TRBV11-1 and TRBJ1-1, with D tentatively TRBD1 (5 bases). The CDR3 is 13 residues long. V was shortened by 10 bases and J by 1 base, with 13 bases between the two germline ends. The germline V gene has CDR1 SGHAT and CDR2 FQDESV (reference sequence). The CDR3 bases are TGTGCCATCGGTAATGGGGGGAACACTGAAGCTTTCTTT. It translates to CAIGNGGNTEAFF. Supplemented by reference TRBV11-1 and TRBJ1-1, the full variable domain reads EAEVAQSPRYKITEKSQAVAFWCDPISGHATLYWYRQILGQGPELLVQFQDESVVDDSQLPKDRFSAERLKGVDSTLKIQPAELGDSAMYLCAIGNGGNTEAFFGQGTRLTVV.

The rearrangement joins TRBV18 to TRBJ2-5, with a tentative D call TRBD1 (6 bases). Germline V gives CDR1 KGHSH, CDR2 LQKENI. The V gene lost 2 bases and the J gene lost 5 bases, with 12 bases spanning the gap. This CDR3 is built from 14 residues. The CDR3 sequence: CASSPSTGSETQYF. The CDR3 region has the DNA TGTGCCAGCTCACCATCCACAGGGTCGGAGACCCAGTACTTC. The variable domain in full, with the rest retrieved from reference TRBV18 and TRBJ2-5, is NAGVMQNPRHLVRRRGQEARLRCSPMKGHSHVYWYRQLPEEGLKFMVYLQKENIIDESGMPKERFSAEFPKEGPSILRIQQVVRGDSAAYFCASSPSTGSETQYFGPGTRLLVL.

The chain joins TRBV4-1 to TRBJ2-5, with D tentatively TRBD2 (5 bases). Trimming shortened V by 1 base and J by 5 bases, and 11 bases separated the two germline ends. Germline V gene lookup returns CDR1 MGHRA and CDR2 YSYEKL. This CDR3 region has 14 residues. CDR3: CASSQVQRRETQYF. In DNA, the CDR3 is TGCGCCAGCAGCCAAGTACAGCGGAGGGAGACCCAGTACTTC.

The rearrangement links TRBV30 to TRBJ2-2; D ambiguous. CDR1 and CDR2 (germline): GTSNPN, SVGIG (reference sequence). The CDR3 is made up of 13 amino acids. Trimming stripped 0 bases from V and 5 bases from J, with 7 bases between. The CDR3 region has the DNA TGTGCCTGGAGTGTACTCTCAACCGGGGAGCTGTTTTTT. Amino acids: CAWSVLSTGELFF.

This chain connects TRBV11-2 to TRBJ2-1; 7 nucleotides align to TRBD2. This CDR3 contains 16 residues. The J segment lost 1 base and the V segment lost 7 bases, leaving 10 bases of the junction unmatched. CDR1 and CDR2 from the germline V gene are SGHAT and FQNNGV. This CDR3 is CASTVGRAGSYNEQFF. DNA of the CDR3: TGTGCCAGCACCGTAGGGAGAGCGGGGTCCTACAATGAGCAGTTCTTC.

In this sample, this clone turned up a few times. The CDR3 loop is CASTPGGGNLRAGELFF. CDR3 in DNA: TGCGCCAGCACCCCGGGAGGGGGGAACCTACGGGCCGGGGAGCTGTTTTTT. V is TRBV5-1 and J is TRBJ2-2; 8 nucleotides agree with TRBD2. CDR3 length equals 17 residues. Germline-derived CDR1 and CDR2 are SGHRS and YFSETQ. The V and J ends lost 6 bases and 6 bases, in that order; junction bases with no gene match: 16. Full variable domain (rest looked up from reference TRBV5-1 and TRBJ2-2): KAGVTQTPRYLIKTRGQQVTLSCSPISGHRSVSWYQQTPGQGLQFLFEYFSETQRNKGNFPGRFSGRQFSNSRSEMNVSTLELGDSALYLCASTPGGGNLRAGELFFGEGSRLTVL.

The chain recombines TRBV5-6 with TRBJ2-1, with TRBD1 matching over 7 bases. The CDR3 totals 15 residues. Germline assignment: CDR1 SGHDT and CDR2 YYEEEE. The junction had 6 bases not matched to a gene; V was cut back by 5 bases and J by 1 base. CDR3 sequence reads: CASRLPGGSYNEQFF. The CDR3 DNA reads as TGTGCCAGCAGATTACCAGGGGGATCCTACAATGAGCAGTTCTTC.

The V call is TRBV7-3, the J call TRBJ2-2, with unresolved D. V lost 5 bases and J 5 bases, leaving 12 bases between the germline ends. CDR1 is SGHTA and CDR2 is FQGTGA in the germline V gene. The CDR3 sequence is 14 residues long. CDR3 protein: CASSTNPVTGELFF. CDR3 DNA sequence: TGTGCCAGCAGCACTAACCCGGTTACCGGGGAGCTGTTTTTT.

The CDR3 loop is CASSLDRPTYEQYF. The CDR3 nucleotides read TGCGCCAGCAGCTTGGACAGGCCGACCTACGAGCAGTACTTC. The chain combines TRBV5-1 with TRBJ2-7, with D maybe TRBD1 (5 bases). V lost 0 bases and J 2 bases, leaving 9 bases between the germline ends. The CDR3 is made up of 14 amino acids. CDR1 is SGHRS, CDR2 YFSETQ, per germline.

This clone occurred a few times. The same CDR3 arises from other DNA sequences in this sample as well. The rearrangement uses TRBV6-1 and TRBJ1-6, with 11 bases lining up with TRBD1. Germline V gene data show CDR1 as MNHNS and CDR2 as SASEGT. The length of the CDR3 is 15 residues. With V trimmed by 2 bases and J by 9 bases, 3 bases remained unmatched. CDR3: CASSESGTGGSPLHF. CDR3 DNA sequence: TGTGCCAGCAGTGAATCCGGGACAGGGGGTTCACCCCTCCACTTT.

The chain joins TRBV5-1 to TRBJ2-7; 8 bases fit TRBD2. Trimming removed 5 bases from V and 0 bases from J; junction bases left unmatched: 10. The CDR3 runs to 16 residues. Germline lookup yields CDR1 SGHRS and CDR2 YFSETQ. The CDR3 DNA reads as TGCGCCAGCAGGGGAGGGGCGGGAGGAAGCTCCTACGAGCAGTACTTC. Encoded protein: CASRGGAGGSSYEQYF.

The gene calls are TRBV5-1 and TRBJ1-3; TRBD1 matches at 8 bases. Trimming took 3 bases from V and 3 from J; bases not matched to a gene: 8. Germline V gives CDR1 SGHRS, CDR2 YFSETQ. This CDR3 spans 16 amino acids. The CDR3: CASSSMAGGYGNTIYF. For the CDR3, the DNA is TGCGCCAGCAGCTCTATGGCAGGGGGCTATGGAAACACCATATATTTT.

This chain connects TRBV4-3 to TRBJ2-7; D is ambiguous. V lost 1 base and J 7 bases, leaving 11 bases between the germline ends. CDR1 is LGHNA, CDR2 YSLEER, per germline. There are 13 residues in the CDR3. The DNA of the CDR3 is TGCGCCAGCAGCCAAGCTGCAGGTAAGGAGCAGTACTTC. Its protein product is CASSQAAGKEQYF.

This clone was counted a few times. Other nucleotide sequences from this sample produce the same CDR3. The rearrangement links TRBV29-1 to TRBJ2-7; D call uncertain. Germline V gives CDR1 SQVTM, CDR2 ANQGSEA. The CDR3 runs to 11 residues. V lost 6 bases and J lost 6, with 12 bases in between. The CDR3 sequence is CSVAPGGEQYF. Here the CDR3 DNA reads TGCAGCGTGGCGCCGGGCGGCGAGCAGTACTTC.

The DNA of the CDR3 is TGTGCCAGCTCACAGATTTCGGGGGGTACCTATGGCTACACCTTC. This translates into CASSQISGGTYGYTF. The rearrangement uses TRBV18 and TRBJ1-2; D might be TRBD1 (5 bases). The CDR3 runs to 15 residues. V was cut by 4 bases and J by 4 bases, with 16 bases left in between. Germline V CDR1 and CDR2: KGHSH, LQKENI.

In DNA, the CDR3 is TGTGCCAGTAGTATCGAGGGAGCGAGGGAAAAACTGTTTTTT. It codes for CASSIEGAREKLFF. The chain recombines TRBV19 with TRBJ1-4; no reliable D call. The CDR3 consists of 14 residues. With 3 bases removed from V and 8 bases from J, the gap between germline ends came to 13 bases. Germline loops: CDR1 LNHDA, CDR2 SQIVND (reference sequence).

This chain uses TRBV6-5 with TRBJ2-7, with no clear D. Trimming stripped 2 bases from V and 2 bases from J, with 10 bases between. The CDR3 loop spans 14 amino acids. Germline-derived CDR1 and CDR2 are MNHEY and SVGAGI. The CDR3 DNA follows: TGTGCCAGCAGTTACCTGACACGCACCTACGAGCAGTACTTC. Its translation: CASSYLTRTYEQYF.

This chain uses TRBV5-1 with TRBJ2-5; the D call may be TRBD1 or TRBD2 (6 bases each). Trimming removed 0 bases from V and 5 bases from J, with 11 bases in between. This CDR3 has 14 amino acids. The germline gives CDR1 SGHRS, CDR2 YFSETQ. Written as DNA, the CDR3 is TGCGCCAGCAGCTTGGTACAGGGAGGTGAGACCCAGTACTTC. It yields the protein CASSLVQGGETQYF. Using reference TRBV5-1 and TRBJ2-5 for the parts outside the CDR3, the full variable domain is KAGVTQTPRYLIKTRGQQVTLSCSPISGHRSVSWYQQTPGQGLQFLFEYFSETQRNKGNFPGRFSGRQFSNSRSEMNVSTLELGDSALYLCASSLVQGGETQYFGPGTRLLVL.

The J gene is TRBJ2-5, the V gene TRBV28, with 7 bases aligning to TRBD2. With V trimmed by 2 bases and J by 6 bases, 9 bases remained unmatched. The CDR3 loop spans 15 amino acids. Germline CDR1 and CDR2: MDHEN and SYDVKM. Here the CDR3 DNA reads TGTGCCAGCAGTTTACCAGCGGGGTTGAAACAGACCCAGTACTTC. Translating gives CASSLPAGLKQTQYF.

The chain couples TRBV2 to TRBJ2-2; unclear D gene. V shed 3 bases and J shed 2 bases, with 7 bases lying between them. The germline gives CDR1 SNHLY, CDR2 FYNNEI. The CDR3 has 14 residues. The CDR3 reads CASSDSTNTGELFF. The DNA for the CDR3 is TGTGCCAGCAGTGATTCCACTAACACCGGGGAGCTGTTTTTT.

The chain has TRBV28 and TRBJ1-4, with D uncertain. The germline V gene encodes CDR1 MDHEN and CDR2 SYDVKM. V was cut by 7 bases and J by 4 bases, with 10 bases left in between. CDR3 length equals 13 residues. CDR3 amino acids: CASTKDFNEKLFF. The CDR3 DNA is TGTGCCAGCACCAAGGACTTTAATGAAAAACTGTTTTTT.

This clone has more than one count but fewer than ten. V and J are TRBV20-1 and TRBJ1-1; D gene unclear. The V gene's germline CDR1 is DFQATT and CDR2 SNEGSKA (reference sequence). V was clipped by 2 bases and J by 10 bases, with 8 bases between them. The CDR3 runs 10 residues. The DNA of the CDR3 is TGCAGTGCTAGAATAGTCGTAGCTTTCTTT. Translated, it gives CSARIVVAFF.

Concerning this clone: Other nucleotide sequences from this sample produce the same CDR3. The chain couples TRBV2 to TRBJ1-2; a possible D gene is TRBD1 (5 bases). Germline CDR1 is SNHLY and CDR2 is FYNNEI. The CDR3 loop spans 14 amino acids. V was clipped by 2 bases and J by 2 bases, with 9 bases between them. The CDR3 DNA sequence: TGTGCCAGCAGTGAATCCAGGGAAAACTATGGCTACACCTTC. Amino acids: CASSESRENYGYTF.

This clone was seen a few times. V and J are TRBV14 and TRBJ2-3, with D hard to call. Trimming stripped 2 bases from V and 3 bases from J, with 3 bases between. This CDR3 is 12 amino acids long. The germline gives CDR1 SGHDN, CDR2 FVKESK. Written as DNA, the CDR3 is TGTGCCAGCAGCCAATGGACAGATACGCAGTATTTT. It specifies CASSQWTDTQYF.

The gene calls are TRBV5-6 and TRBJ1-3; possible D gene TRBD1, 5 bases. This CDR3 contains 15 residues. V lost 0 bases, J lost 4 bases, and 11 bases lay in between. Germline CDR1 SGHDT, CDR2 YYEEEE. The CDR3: CASSLDQGAGNTIYF. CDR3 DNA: TGTGCCAGCAGCTTGGACCAGGGAGCCGGAAACACCATATATTTT.

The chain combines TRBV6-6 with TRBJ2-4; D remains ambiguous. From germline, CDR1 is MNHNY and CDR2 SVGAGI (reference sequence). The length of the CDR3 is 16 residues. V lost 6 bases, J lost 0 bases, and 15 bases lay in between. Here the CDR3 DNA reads TGTGCCAGCAGGGAGTCTGATTTACTAGCCAAAAACATTCAGTACTTC. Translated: CASRESDLLAKNIQYF.

This chain's CDR3 is CASSDSGLNEKLFF. CDR3 DNA: TGTGCCAGCAGTGACAGCGGCCTGAATGAAAAACTGTTTTTT. The rearrangement links TRBV6-6 to TRBJ1-4, with D perhaps matching TRBD1 (5 bases). Germline V lookup: CDR1 MNHNY, CDR2 SVGAGI (reference sequence). The CDR3 loop spans 14 amino acids. The ends were cut back, 5 bases at V and 5 bases at J, with 12 bases in the middle.

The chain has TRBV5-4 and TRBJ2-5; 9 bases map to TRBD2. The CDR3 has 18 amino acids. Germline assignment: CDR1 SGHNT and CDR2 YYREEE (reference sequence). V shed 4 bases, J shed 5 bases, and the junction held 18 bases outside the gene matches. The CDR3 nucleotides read TGTGCCAGCAGCAGAGGAGTCCGAGCGGGGGGCCCTGAGGAGACCCAGTACTTC. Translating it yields CASSRGVRAGGPEETQYF.

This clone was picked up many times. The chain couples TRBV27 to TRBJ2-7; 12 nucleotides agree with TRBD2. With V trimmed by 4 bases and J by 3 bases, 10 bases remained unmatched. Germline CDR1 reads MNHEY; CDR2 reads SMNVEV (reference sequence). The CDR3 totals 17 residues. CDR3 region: CASSSLASGRAGYEQYF. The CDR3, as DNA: TGTGCCAGCAGTTCTTTAGCTAGCGGGAGGGCCGGCTACGAGCAGTACTTC.

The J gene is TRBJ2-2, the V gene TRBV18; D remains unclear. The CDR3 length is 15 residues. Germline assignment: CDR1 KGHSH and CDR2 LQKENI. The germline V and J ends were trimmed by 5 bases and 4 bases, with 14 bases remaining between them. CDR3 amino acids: CASSFIGSSTGELFF. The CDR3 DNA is TGTGCCAGCTCATTTATAGGGTCGAGCACCGGGGAGCTGTTTTTT. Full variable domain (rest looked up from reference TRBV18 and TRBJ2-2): NAGVMQNPRHLVRRRGQEARLRCSPMKGHSHVYWYRQLPEEGLKFMVYLQKENIIDESGMPKERFSAEFPKEGPSILRIQQVVRGDSAAYFCASSFIGSSTGELFFGEGSRLTVL.